The 21 T cell receptor beta chains listed next were all sequenced from one sample in a study of blood T cell repertoires in COVID-19. The assay was immunoSEQ multiplex PCR, and TCRdb's table has in-frame clones only and misses some. Seen here are approximately 190,000 clones, around 83% observed once, and the top ten hold around 6.1%. Sequenced material: peripheral blood. The receptors shown here come from a middle-aged woman with acute or convalescent COVID-19.

The chain carries TRBV2 and TRBJ1-6; D is uncertain. The germline gives CDR1 SNHLY, CDR2 FYNNEI. V lost 4 bases and J lost 0, with 7 bases in between. The CDR3 contains 15 residues. In DNA form, the CDR3 reads TGTGCCAGCAGTGGCCGGGTCTCCTATAATTCACCCCTCCACTTT. It yields the protein CASSGRVSYNSPLHF.

The chain has TRBV5-1 and TRBJ2-7; D unresolved. Germline V lookup: CDR1 SGHRS, CDR2 YFSETQ. The CDR3 covers 15 residues. Deletions cut 4 bases from V and 5 bases from J, with 19 bases between. DNA for the CDR3: TGCGCCAGCAGCCCTACCCCTAGTGGCGGAGACGAGCAGTACTTC. This gives the protein CASSPTPSGGDEQYF.

This clone appeared once. This rearrangement joins TRBV5-1 to TRBJ2-7; D gene ambiguous. From germline, CDR1 is SGHRS and CDR2 YFSETQ. V lost 5 bases, J lost 0 bases, and 12 bases lay in between. The CDR3 spans 14 residues. CDR3 protein: CASRISTSSYEQYF. In DNA, the CDR3 is TGCGCCAGCAGGATATCGACAAGCTCCTACGAGCAGTACTTC.

This rearrangement joins TRBV20-1 to TRBJ1-2; D remains ambiguous. Germline values: CDR1 DFQATT, CDR2 SNEGSKA (reference sequence). The CDR3 has 10 residues. V lost 4 bases and J 10 bases, leaving 10 bases between the germline ends. CDR3 loop: CSATDTIYTF. The CDR3, as DNA: TGCAGTGCTACAGACACAATCTACACCTTC.

This clone has only one observation. The chain recombines TRBV5-4 with TRBJ1-3; no clear D. The CDR3 runs 16 residues. V gave up 3 bases and J gave up 4 bases, with 17 bases separating them. Germline V CDR1 and CDR2: SGHNT, YYREEE (reference sequence). The CDR3 nucleotides read TGTGCCAGCAGCTCCACGGAGGGCGCGGGAGGAAACACCATATATTTT. Protein sequence: CASSSTEGAGGNTIYF.

The chain recombines TRBV3-1 (or the pseudogene TRBV3-2) with TRBJ1-1; tentatively, D is TRBD1 (5 bases). There are 16 residues in the CDR3. Trimming shortened V by 0 bases and J by 0 bases, and 11 bases separated the two germline ends. Looked up from germline, CDR1 is LGHDT and CDR2 is YNNKEL (reference sequence). CDR3 DNA sequence: TGTGCCAGCAGCCAAGATTACCAGACAGTGAACACTGAAGCTTTCTTT. It encodes CASSQDYQTVNTEAFF.

The J gene is TRBJ2-1, the V gene TRBV7-2, with TRBD2 matching 9 bases. The CDR3 consists of 17 residues. Trimming removed 2 bases from V and 5 bases from J; junction bases left unmatched: 10. CDR1 is SGHTA and CDR2 is FQGNSA in the germline V gene. CDR3 DNA: TGTGCCAGCAGCTTAAGGGTGGGGCTAGCGGGAAACAATGAGCAGTTCTTC. Amino acids: CASSLRVGLAGNNEQFF.

The chain uses TRBV13 and TRBJ1-5; possible D gene TRBD1, 5 bases. Germline V lookup: CDR1 PRHDT, CDR2 FYEKMQ (reference sequence). This CDR3 has 14 residues. V lost 8 bases and J 2 bases, leaving 13 bases between the germline ends. The CDR3 region is CASLRSGGNQPQHF. The CDR3 coding sequence is TGTGCCAGCCTTCGTTCGGGGGGCAATCAGCCCCAGCATTTT.

CDR3 nucleotides: TGCGCCAGCAGCCTTAGCGGGAGCAATGAGCAGTTCTTC. Encoded protein: CASSLSGSNEQFF. The chain has TRBV5-1 and TRBJ2-1; 9 nucleotides align to TRBD2. The germline gives CDR1 SGHRS, CDR2 YFSETQ. The trim removed 4 bases at V and 6 bases at J, leaving 2 bases unmatched. The CDR3 consists of 13 residues.

The V gene is TRBV7-2, the J gene TRBJ2-1; no clear D. Trimming took 5 bases from V and 2 from J, leaving 4 bases between them. CDR3 length equals 12 residues. Looked up from germline, CDR1 is SGHTA and CDR2 is FQGNSA. CDR3 protein: CASSPAYNEQFF. The CDR3 DNA sequence: TGTGCCAGCAGCCCAGCCTACAATGAGCAGTTCTTC.

This chain uses TRBV28 with TRBJ2-7; D is unresolved. Trimming cost V 5 bases and J 0 bases, with 14 bases left between them. Germline CDR1 and CDR2: MDHEN and SYDVKM. The CDR3 loop spans 15 amino acids. In DNA form, the CDR3 reads TGTGCCAGCAGTCCAGAGACATCGAGCTCCTACGAGCAGTACTTC. Translated, it gives CASSPETSSSYEQYF.

This chain connects TRBV28 to TRBJ2-1, with 10 bases that match TRBD2. CDR3 length: 14 residues. Trimming at V came to 3 bases and at J to 8 bases, leaving 4 bases not matched to a gene. The germline V gene has CDR1 MDHEN and CDR2 SYDVKM. In nucleotides, the CDR3 is TGTGCCAGCAGTTTTGGGCTAGCGGGGGATGAGCAGTTCTTC. It translates to CASSFGLAGDEQFF.

The chain combines TRBV18 with TRBJ2-7, with 11 bases fitting TRBD2. The germline V gene has CDR1 KGHSH and CDR2 LQKENI. Trimming cost V 6 bases and J 3 bases; bases outside gene matches: 7. The CDR3 sequence is 15 residues long. The CDR3 loop reads CASSDRLAGNYEQYF. The CDR3 DNA reads TGTGCCAGCTCCGATCGACTAGCGGGGAACTACGAGCAGTACTTC.

J is TRBJ1-2 and V is TRBV6-1; D not certain. The germline gives CDR1 MNHNS, CDR2 SASEGT. The CDR3 consists of 16 residues. V lost 3 bases to trimming and J lost 7 bases, with 21 bases between them. The CDR3 is CASSDPPQNIRTGYTF. CDR3 nucleotide sequence: TGTGCCAGCAGTGACCCGCCCCAAAACATTCGAACTGGCTACACCTTC.

This chain connects TRBV29-1 to TRBJ1-1, with D possibly being TRBD1 (5 bases). This CDR3 region has 14 residues. V lost 7 bases to trimming and J lost 3 bases, with 18 bases between them. CDR1 SQVTM and CDR2 ANQGSEA come from the germline V gene. The CDR3 loop reads CSALTAGWDTEAFF. CDR3 coding DNA: TGCAGCGCCCTTACAGCAGGGTGGGACACTGAAGCTTTCTTT.

This sequence joins TRBV29-1 and TRBJ2-4; D gene unclear. V was clipped by 0 bases and J by 7 bases, with 7 bases between them. The CDR3 covers 12 residues. Germline lookup yields CDR1 SQVTM and CDR2 ANQGSEA. The CDR3 loop is CSVEDDGNIQYF. CDR3 DNA sequence: TGCAGCGTTGAAGATGACGGGAACATTCAGTACTTC.

The chain links TRBV28 to TRBJ2-1, with a possible D match to TRBD2 (5 bases). The germline V gene encodes CDR1 MDHEN and CDR2 SYDVKM. The V gene lost 4 bases and the J gene lost 10 bases, with 8 bases spanning the gap. This CDR3 spans 11 amino acids. The CDR3, as DNA: TGTGCCAGCAGTTGGACGGGGGAGCAGTTCTTC. Amino acid sequence: CASSWTGEQFF.

The chain is built from TRBV7-6 and TRBJ1-1; 9 bases are shared with TRBD1. This CDR3 contains 16 residues. The germline V gene encodes CDR1 SGHVS and CDR2 FNYEAQ. V lost 2 bases to trimming and J lost 7 bases; unmatched junction nucleotides: 11. CDR3 protein: CASSLIGRTGADEAFF. The CDR3 nucleotides are TGTGCCAGCAGCTTAATTGGGCGGACAGGGGCTGATGAAGCTTTCTTT.

The chain recombines TRBV5-1 with TRBJ1-6; D unclear. The CDR3 contains 18 residues. In germline, CDR1 is SGHRS, CDR2 YFSETQ. Trimming stripped 0 bases from V and 5 bases from J, with 18 bases between. The CDR3 DNA is TGCGCCAGCAGCTTGGTAGGTGGGCAAAGTGTGAATAATTCACCCCTCCACTTT. This sequence encodes CASSLVGGQSVNNSPLHF.

The sample holds one count of this clone. The chain has TRBV9 and TRBJ1-1, with D hard to call. V dropped 1 base and J dropped 4 bases, with 8 bases sitting between them. Germline V gives CDR1 SGDLS, CDR2 YYNGEE. This CDR3 comprises 13 residues. For the CDR3, the DNA is TGTGCCAGCAGCGTATCCCTCGGCACTGAAGCTTTCTTT. Its translation is CASSVSLGTEAFF. The full variable domain, rest sourced from reference TRBV9 and TRBJ1-1, is DSGVTQTPKHLITATGQRVTLRCSPRSGDLSVYWYQQSLDQGLQFLIQYYNGEERAKGNILERFSAQQFPDLHSELNLSSLELGDSALYFCASSVSLGTEAFFGQGTRLTVV.

On this clone itself: Sequence at one end of the junction differs from germline and may be a read error. The rearrangement links TRBV7-7 to TRBJ2-7; no firm D call. The CDR3 runs to 15 residues. Germline V gene lookup returns CDR1 SSHAT and CDR2 FNYEAQ (reference sequence). CDR3 in DNA: TGTGCTAGCAGCTTAGAAAGCTTTCTCTCCTACGAGCAGTACTTC. Translating gives CASSLESFLSYEQYF. The variable domain in full, with the rest retrieved from reference TRBV7-7 and TRBJ2-7, is GAGVSQSPRYKVTKRGQDVTLRCDPISSHATLYWYQQALGQGPEFLTYFNYEAQPDKSGLPSDRFSAERPEGSISTLTIQRTEQRDSAMYRCASSLESFLSYEQYFGPGTRLTVT.